Listed here are 3 T cell receptor beta chains from one sample, sequenced in a study of blood T cells in healthy people across ages. A second roughly 7 to 12 cycle PCR used barcoded and J-beta primers. From the 5' RACE reads, TCRdb called clonotypes with MiXCR, one entry per CDR3 protein. The sample lists roughly 1,000,000 distinct CDR3 sequences, almost 25% seen once, with less than 0.85% in the top ten. This same sample was also taken into another study, of T cells of mothers and their children.

The sequenced sample consisted of blood. The source of these receptors is a girl aged 2 to 10 in good health.

A few counts support this clonotype. This sequence joins TRBV29-1 and TRBJ2-7, with a possible D match to TRBD2 (7 bases). Between the trimmed V and J ends, which lost 3 bases and 7 bases, there was a span of 13 bases. CDR1 and CDR2 (germline): SQVTM, ANQGSEA. The CDR3 sequence is 12 residues long. In nucleotides, the CDR3 is TGCAGCGTTGATGGGGGGGCGAGTGAGCAGTACTTC. Translation gives CSVDGGASEQYF.

The chain uses TRBV28 and TRBJ2-7; D possibly matches TRBD1 or TRBD2 (5 bases each). The germline V and J ends were trimmed by 5 bases and 0 bases, with 14 bases remaining between them. Germline CDR1 and CDR2: MDHEN and SYDVKM. The CDR3 runs 15 residues. CDR3 in DNA: TGTGCCAGCAGTCCCGGGACGCCTAGCTCCTACGAGCAGTACTTC. Protein sequence: CASSPGTPSSYEQYF.

This clonotype was found a few times. The chain joins TRBV6-1 to TRBJ2-5, with D uncertain. The V gene lost 3 bases and the J gene lost 3 bases, with 20 bases spanning the gap. The CDR3 is 17 residues long. The germline V gene has CDR1 MNHNS and CDR2 SASEGT. The CDR3, as DNA: TGTGCCAGCAGTGATAGGTTTTTTGCCCTCCTGAAAGAGACCCAGTACTTC. It translates to CASSDRFFALLKETQYF.